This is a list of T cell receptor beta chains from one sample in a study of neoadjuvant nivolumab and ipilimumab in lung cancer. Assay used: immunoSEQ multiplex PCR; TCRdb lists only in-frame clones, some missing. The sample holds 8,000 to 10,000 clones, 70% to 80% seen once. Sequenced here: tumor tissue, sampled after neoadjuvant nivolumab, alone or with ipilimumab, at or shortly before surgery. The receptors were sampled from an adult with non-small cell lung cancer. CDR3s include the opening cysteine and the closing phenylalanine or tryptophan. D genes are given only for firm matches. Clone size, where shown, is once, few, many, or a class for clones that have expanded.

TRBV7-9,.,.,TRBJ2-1,TGTGCCAGCAGCTTACGAAAGGGAACCCCATTCGGGCAGTTCTTC,CASSLRKGTPFGQFF
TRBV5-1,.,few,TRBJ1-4,TGCGCCAGCAGCCGAGAGGGGCGAGAAGTGAATGAAAAACTGTTTTTT,CASSREGREVNEKLFF
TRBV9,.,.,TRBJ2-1,TGTGCCAGCAGCGTAGTAGGGGAAGCCTACAATGAGCAGTTCTTC,CASSVVGEAYNEQFF
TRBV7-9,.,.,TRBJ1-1,TGTGCCAGCGGTAGGGAAAGGGGCACTGAAGCTTTCTTT,CASGRERGTEAFF
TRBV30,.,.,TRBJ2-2,TGTGCCTGGAGTGTACAGGGTGACACCGGGGAGCTGTTTTTT,CAWSVQGDTGELFF
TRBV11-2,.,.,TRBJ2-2,TGTGCCAGCAGCTTAATCGAGGGGCGTATCGGGGAGCTGTTTTTT,CASSLIEGRIGELFF
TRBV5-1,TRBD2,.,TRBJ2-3,TGCGCCAGCAGCTATGGGTTTGGAGGACTAGCCACAGATACGCAGTATTTT,CASSYGFGGLATDTQYF
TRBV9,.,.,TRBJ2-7,TGTGCCAGCAGCAAAATAGCCGGGGGCAACCCCTACGAGCAGTACTTC,CASSKIAGGNPYEQYF
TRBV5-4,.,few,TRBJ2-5,TGTGCCAGCAATTTAGGGGGGATCCAAGAGACCCAGTACTTC,CASNLGGIQETQYF
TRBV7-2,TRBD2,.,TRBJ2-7,TGTGCCAGCAGCCGGACTAGCGGGGTCTACGAGCAGTACTTC,CASSRTSGVYEQYF
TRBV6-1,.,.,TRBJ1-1,TGTGCCAGCAGTGAAATGGCAGCAGGGGCGTTGGGCACTGAAGCTTTCTTT,CASSEMAAGALGTEAFF
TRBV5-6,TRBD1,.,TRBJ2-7,TGTGCCAGCAGCAACCCCAGGGGGCTGGGAGAGCAGTACTTC,CASSNPRGLGEQYF
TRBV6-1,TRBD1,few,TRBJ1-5,TGTGCCAGCAGATTTGACAGGGGAGGTCAGCCCCAGCATTTT,CASRFDRGGQPQHF
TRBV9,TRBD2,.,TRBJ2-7,TGTGCCAGCAGCTATTCCGGGACTAGCACCTACGAGCAGTACTTC,CASSYSGTSTYEQYF
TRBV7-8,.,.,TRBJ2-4,TGTGCCAGCAGCACCGACAGGGAGGAAAACATTCAGTACTTC,CASSTDREENIQYF
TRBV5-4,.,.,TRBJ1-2,TGTGCCAGCAGCCGCATTTTCAGCCCTAGCTATGGCTACACCTTC,CASSRIFSPSYGYTF
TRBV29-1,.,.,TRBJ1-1,TGCAGCGTTGATCTGGTATCGAACACTGAAGCTTTCTTT,CSVDLVSNTEAFF
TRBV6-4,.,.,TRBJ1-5,TGTGCCAGCAGTGAATCGGGGGAAGGACAGCCCCAGCATTTT,CASSESGEGQPQHF
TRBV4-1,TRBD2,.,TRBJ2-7,TGCGCCAGCAGCCAAGAGGGACTAGCGGCCTACGAGCAGTACTTC,CASSQEGLAAYEQYF
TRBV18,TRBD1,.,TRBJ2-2,TGTGCCAGCTCGCCCATCCTGGGACAGATGAACACCGGGGAGCTGTTTTTT,CASSPILGQMNTGELFF
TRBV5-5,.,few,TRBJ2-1,TGTGCCAGCAGCCCGGGACCGCTATCCTACAATGAGCAGTTCTTC,CASSPGPLSYNEQFF
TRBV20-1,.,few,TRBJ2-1,TGCAGTGCTAGTAACCGGGATGAGCAGTTCTTC,CSASNRDEQFF
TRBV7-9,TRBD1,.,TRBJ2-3,TGTGCCAGCAGCTTTGGGACAGGCACAGATACGCAGTATTTT,CASSFGTGTDTQYF
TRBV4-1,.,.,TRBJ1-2,TGCGCCAGCAGCCTCCCTTTAGGGGCTGACTATGGCTACACCTTC,CASSLPLGADYGYTF
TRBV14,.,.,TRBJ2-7,TGTGCCAGCAGCCAAGTTGCGATCGGCTACGAGCAGTACTTC,CASSQVAIGYEQYF
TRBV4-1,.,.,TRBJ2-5,TGCGCCAGCAGCCAACAGACAATTCCGGGACCAGAAGAGACCCAGTACTTC,CASSQQTIPGPEETQYF
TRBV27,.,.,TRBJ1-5,TGTGCCAGCAGCCTCACAGGGAACCAGCCCCAGCATTTT,CASSLTGNQPQHF
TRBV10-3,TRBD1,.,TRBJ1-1,TGTGCCATTGCGACAGGGTTGAGCACTGAAGCTTTCTTT,CAIATGLSTEAFF
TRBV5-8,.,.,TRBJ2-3,TGTGCCAGCAGCTCGGGCCGAACCAGGTCAGATACGCAGTATTTT,CASSSGRTRSDTQYF
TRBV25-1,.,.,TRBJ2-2,TGTGCCAGCAGTGACATTTCCAGTAAGGCCGGGGAGCTGTTTTTT,CASSDISSKAGELFF
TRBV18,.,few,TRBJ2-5,TGTGCCAGCTCAAGCGTCGGGAGTGCTCAAGAGACCCAGTACTTC,CASSSVGSAQETQYF
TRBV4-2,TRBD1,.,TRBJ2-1,TGTGCCAGCAGCCAAGAAGACAGGGGCGGCTACAATGAGCAGTTCTTC,CASSQEDRGGYNEQFF
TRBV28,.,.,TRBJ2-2,TGTGCCAGCAGTTTACTGTCCGGGGAGCTGTTTTTT,CASSLLSGELFF
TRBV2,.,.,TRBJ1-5,TGTGCCAGCAGAGGGACATCCCAGCCCCAGCATTTT,CASRGTSQPQHF
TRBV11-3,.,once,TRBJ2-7,TGTGCCAGCAGCGAACAGGGTGGGGATAGCGAGCAGTACTTC,CASSEQGGDSEQYF
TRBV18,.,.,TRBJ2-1,TGTGCCAGCTCACCACGTCCACCCGAGAGCTCCTACAATGAGCAGTTCTTC,CASSPRPPESSYNEQFF
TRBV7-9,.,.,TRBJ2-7,TGTGCCAGCAGCGGAGAAGGCGGAGGGAGTTACTTC,CASSGEGGGSYF
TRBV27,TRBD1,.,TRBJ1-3,TGTGCCAGCAGTCGAACAGGGGGCCGCTCTGGAAACACCATATATTTT,CASSRTGGRSGNTIYF
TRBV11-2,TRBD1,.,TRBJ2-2,TGTGCCAGCAGCCAAAACAGGGGTTACGCCGGGGAGCTGTTTTTT,CASSQNRGYAGELFF
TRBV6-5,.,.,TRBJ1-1,TGTGCCAGCAGCGGAATTCGTCAGGGGTGGGCTTTCTTT,CASSGIRQGWAFF
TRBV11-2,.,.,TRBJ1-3,TGTGCCAGCAGCGAGTCTGTGAACACCATATATTTT,CASSESVNTIYF
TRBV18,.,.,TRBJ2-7,TGTGCCAGCTCACCACCCGGAGGGTACGAGCAGTACTTC,CASSPPGGYEQYF
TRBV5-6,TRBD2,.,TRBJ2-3,TGTGCCAGCAGCCGAAGCGGGATTAGCACAGATACGCAGTATTTT,CASSRSGISTDTQYF
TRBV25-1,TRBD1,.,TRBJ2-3,TGTGCCAGCAGGGGACAGGGTTCAGATACGCAGTATTTT,CASRGQGSDTQYF
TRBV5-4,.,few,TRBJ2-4,TGTGCCAGCAGCTTGGGCCCGGGGTCCCTAAACATTCAGTACTTC,CASSLGPGSLNIQYF
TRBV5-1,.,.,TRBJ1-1,TGCGCCAGCAGCTCATATTTTCGTGAAGCTTTCTTT,CASSSYFREAFF
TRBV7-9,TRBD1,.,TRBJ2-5,TGTGCCAGCAGCCGGGACAGGGGGCTGGAGACCCAGTACTTC,CASSRDRGLETQYF